This entry is about one T cell receptor (beta chain). As yet, its antigen is unknown. At the time of sampling, donors were nominally healthy, though unrecorded immune exposures were likely. The entry originates in a study of cytomegalovirus exposure and HLA in healthy donors. On the study more broadly: Just over 80% of 300 to 450 genotyped donors fell in the Caucasian-associated ancestry cluster. General observations from the study: The analysis excluded some indistinguishable V segments, including TRBV6-2 and TRBV6-3.

The PCR was carried out with 60 Vbeta primers and 13 Jbeta primers. TCRdb's table, derived via immunoSEQ multiplex PCR, lists solely in-frame clones and lacks some. Of 84,000 or so clones listed, about three fifths were seen once; the top ten hold about 5.4%. The J segment lost 5 bases and the V segment lost 5 bases, leaving 6 bases of the junction unmatched. The germline V gene encodes CDR1 SGHVS and CDR2 FNYEAQ. The length of the CDR3 is 14 residues. The material sequenced was PBMCs. The chain is built from TRBV7-6 and TRBJ2-7; 10 positions match TRBD1. This sequence was found in a woman aged 30 to 39 in good health and CMV-seropositive. CDR3 bases: TGTGCCAGCAGCAAATCCGGGACAGGGGACGAGCAGTACTTC. Residues: CASSKSGTGDEQYF.